The rows below give T cell receptor beta chains drawn from one sample of a study of shared clonotypes between healthy human individuals. Some clones are missing from TCRdb's copy, which holds only in-frame ones; the method was immunoSEQ multiplex PCR. Altogether under 1 million clones are present, 90% to 98% being singletons, with the ten largest covering approximately 0.2%. Input material: naive CD8+ T cells sorted from blood. Receptor source: a man in his thirties or forties in good health. The CDR3 runs from the conserved cysteine through the conserved F or W. D genes are given only for firm matches. Part of the rows lack a size; the others show once, few, many or a class for expanded clones.

14	TRBV5-4	-	-	TRBJ2-1	CASRGWNGEGEQFF	TGTGCCAGCAGGGGGTGGAATGGGGAAGGGGAGCAGTTCTTC
17	TRBV7-6	-	TRBD2	TRBJ2-1	CASSLGDTGLAGAEQFF	TGTGCCAGCAGCTTAGGGGACACCGGACTAGCGGGAGCGGAGCAGTTCTTC
13	TRBV4-1	-	-	TRBJ2-1	CASSHREWNEQFF	TGCGCCAGCAGCCACCGGGAGTGGAATGAGCAGTTCTTC
13	TRBV19	-	-	TRBJ2-7	CASSIGLGGEQYF	TGTGCCAGTAGTATTGGCCTAGGTGGCGAGCAGTACTTC
15	TRBV11-2	-	TRBD2	TRBJ2-7	CASSPVGRGLYEQYF	TGTGCCAGCAGCCCCGTGGGGCGGGGGTTATACGAGCAGTACTTC
18	TRBV28	-	TRBD1	TRBJ2-7	CASSIPRDRGRDTYEQYF	TGTGCCAGCAGTATCCCACGGGACAGGGGCCGAGATACCTACGAGCAGTACTTC
14	TRBV27	-	-	TRBJ1-5	CASRPPGRDQPQHF	TGTGCCAGCAGACCTCCAGGGAGAGATCAGCCCCAGCATTTT
15	TRBV15	once	TRBD1	TRBJ1-5	CATSRDRGLNQPQHF	TGTGCCACCAGCCGGGACAGGGGGCTCAATCAGCCCCAGCATTTT
17	TRBV5-1	-	TRBD2	TRBJ2-1	CASSSSPSGLDRNEQFF	TGCGCCAGCAGCTCCAGCCCCTCGGGACTAGATCGCAATGAGCAGTTCTTC
15	TRBV5-5	-	-	TRBJ1-3	CASSVGDSSGNTIYF	TGTGCCAGCAGTGTGGGGGATTCCTCTGGAAACACCATATATTTT
16	TRBV7-6	-	-	TRBJ2-5	CASSYITALIKETQYF	TGTGCCAGCAGCTACATTACAGCCCTGATCAAAGAGACCCAGTACTTC
15	TRBV29-1	-	-	TRBJ2-3	CSVAGGFQPTDTQYF	TGCAGCGTTGCCGGGGGCTTCCAGCCCACAGATACGCAGTATTTT
15	TRBV5-6	-	TRBD2	TRBJ2-7	CASSLETSGPYEQYF	TGTGCCAGCAGCTTGGAGACTAGCGGCCCCTACGAGCAGTACTTC
14	TRBV19	-	-	TRBJ1-5	CASRPQGYNQPQHF	TGTGCCAGCAGGCCTCAGGGATACAATCAGCCCCAGCATTTT
16	TRBV27	-	TRBD1	TRBJ2-1	CASSATGPSSYNEQFF	TGTGCCAGCAGTGCGACAGGGCCTAGCTCCTACAATGAGCAGTTCTTC
16	TRBV6-5	-	TRBD1	TRBJ2-7	CASSYSSQGDSYEQYF	TGTGCCAGCAGTTACTCCTCGCAGGGGGACTCCTACGAGCAGTACTTC
20	TRBV10-1	-	TRBD1	TRBJ1-1	CASSESTKPRQGVGNTEAFF	TGCGCCAGCAGTGAGTCGACTAAGCCTCGACAGGGGGTAGGGAACACTGAAGCTTTCTTT
14	TRBV11-2	-	-	TRBJ2-5	CASSLVGRGETQYF	TGTGCCAGCAGCTTAGTGGGCAGGGGAGAGACCCAGTACTTC
17	TRBV27	-	TRBD1	TRBJ1-3	CASSPGQHLSSGNTIYF	TGTGCCAGCAGTCCGGGACAGCATCTCAGCTCTGGAAACACCATATATTTT
14	TRBV27	-	TRBD2	TRBJ2-1	CASTLAGGYNEQFF	TGTGCCAGCACCCTAGCGGGCGGGTACAATGAGCAGTTCTTC
15	TRBV4-3	-	TRBD1	TRBJ1-5	CASSRGTGVDQPQHF	TGCGCCAGCAGCCGGGGGACAGGGGTAGATCAGCCCCAGCATTTT
13	TRBV28	-	-	TRBJ1-2	CASSFPDSYGYTF	TGTGCCAGCAGTTTCCCGGACAGCTATGGCTACACCTTC
13	TRBV29-1	-	TRBD1	TRBJ2-1	CSVGQTNYNEQFF	TGCAGCGTGGGACAGACTAACTACAATGAGCAGTTCTTC
12	TRBV4-1	-	TRBD1	TRBJ2-1	CASSSGGREQFF	TGCGCCAGCAGCTCAGGGGGCCGTGAGCAGTTCTTC
16	TRBV5-6	-	TRBD1	TRBJ1-2	CASSSRQGETNYGYTF	TGTGCCAGCAGCTCCCGACAGGGGGAAACTAACTATGGCTACACCTTC
15	TRBV4-3	-	TRBD2	TRBJ2-7	CASSQDGGRANEQYF	TGCGCCAGCAGCCAAGATGGAGGGAGGGCGAACGAGCAGTACTTC
16	TRBV7-9	-	-	TRBJ1-1	CASALHRVGQLTEAFF	TGTGCCAGCGCACTGCATCGAGTCGGACAACTGACTGAAGCTTTCTTT
15	TRBV4-1	-	-	TRBJ2-2	CASSQDGFTTGELFF	TGCGCCAGCAGCCAAGATGGATTTACAACCGGGGAGCTGTTTTTT
14	TRBV30	-	-	TRBJ2-7	CAWRSGRSLYEQYF	TGTGCCTGGAGAAGTGGCAGGAGTCTCTACGAGCAGTACTTC
15	TRBV5-1	-	TRBD1	TRBJ2-1	CASSTGQGPFDEQFF	TGCGCCAGCAGCACCGGACAGGGGCCCTTCGATGAGCAGTTCTTC
14	TRBV5-1	-	TRBD1	TRBJ2-7	CASSFGTGYYEQYF	TGCGCCAGCAGCTTCGGGACAGGGTACTACGAGCAGTACTTC